This T cell receptor (beta chain) derives from a study of T cells in Graves' hyperthyroidism and ophthalmopathy. About the study: At initial diagnosis, before any treatment had begun, peripheral blood was obtained.

This clonotype was found a few times. CDR3 size: 13 residues. Germline V CDR1 and CDR2: LGHDT, YNNKEL (reference sequence). V lost 2 bases and J 3 bases, leaving 7 bases between the germline ends. Absent ophthalmopathy progression within 18 months defined stable Graves' hyperthyroidism. Clinical symptoms, serum thyroxine and TRAb, thyroid ultrasound and orbital computed tomography were used for the diagnoses. 10 ml fresh peripheral blood yielded the PBMCs. Amplified TCR beta CDR3 regions came from RNA transcripts. In the first-round RT-PCR of the TCR CDR3, the HTBI primer set was used. MiXCR, applied by TCRdb to the multiplex PCR reads, yields one record per CDR3 protein. This table holds over 700,000 distinct CDR3 sequences, over 35% found once.

The sequencing input was blood. The TCR originated in a woman between 40 and 55 years old with Graves' hyperthyroidism. The chain has TRBV3-1 and TRBJ1-1; D is unclear. The CDR3 nucleotides are TGTGCCAGCAGCCAACAGGAGTACACTGAAGCTTTCTTT. Amino acids: CASSQQEYTEAFF. Full variable domain (rest looked up from reference TRBV3-1 and TRBJ1-1): DTAVSQTPKYLVTQMGNDKSIKCEQNLGHDTMYWYKQDSKKFLKIMFSYNNKELIINETVPNRFSPKSPDKAHLNLHINSLELGDSAVYFCASSQQEYTEAFFGQGTRLTVV.